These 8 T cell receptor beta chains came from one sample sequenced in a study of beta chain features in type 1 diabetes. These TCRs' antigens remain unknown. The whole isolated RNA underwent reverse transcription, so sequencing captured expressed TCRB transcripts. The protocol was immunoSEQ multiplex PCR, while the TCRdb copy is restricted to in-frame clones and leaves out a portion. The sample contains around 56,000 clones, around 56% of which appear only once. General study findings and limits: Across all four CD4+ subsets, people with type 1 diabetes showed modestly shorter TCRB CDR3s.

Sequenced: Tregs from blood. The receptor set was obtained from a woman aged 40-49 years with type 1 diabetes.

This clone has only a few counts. The CDR3 DNA follows: TGTGCCAGCAGCACTAGCGGGGGGGGACCGGTACGGGAGCAGTACTTC. It yields the protein CASSTSGGGPVREQYF. This chain links TRBV28 with TRBJ2-7; 13 bases align to TRBD2. The ends lost 6 bases at V and 7 bases at J; junction bases unmatched: 12. The CDR3 runs 16 residues. Germline lookup yields CDR1 MDHEN and CDR2 SYDVKM.

The DNA for the CDR3 is TGTGCCAGCAGTCCCCAAGGCGGGGGGAACACCGGGGAGCTGTTTTTT. This codes for CASSPQGGGNTGELFF. This chain joins TRBV25-1 and TRBJ2-2, with 7 bases identical to TRBD2. J lost 1 base, V lost 5 bases, and 7 bases had no gene match. Looked up from germline, CDR1 is MGHDK and CDR2 is SYGVNS. This CDR3 has 16 residues.

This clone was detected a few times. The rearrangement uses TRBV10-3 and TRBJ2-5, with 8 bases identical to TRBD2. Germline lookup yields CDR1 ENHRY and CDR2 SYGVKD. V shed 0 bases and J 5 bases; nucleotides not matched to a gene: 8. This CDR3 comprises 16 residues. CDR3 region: CAISESGAGEGETQYF. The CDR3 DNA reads TGTGCCATCAGTGAGTCAGGAGCGGGAGAAGGGGAGACCCAGTACTTC.

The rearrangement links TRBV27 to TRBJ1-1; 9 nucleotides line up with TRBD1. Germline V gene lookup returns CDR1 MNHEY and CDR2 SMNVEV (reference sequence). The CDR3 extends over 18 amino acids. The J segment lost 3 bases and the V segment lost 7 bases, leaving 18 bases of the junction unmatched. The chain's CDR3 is CASTRHVPGQGKDTEAFF. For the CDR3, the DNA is TGTGCCAGCACCCGGCACGTCCCGGGACAGGGTAAGGACACTGAAGCTTTCTTT.

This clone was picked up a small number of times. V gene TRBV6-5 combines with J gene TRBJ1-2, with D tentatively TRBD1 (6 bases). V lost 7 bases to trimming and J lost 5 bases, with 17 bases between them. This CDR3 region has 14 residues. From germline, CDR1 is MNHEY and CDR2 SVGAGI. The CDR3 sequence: CASTLEGQLYGYTF. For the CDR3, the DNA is TGTGCCAGCACCCTAGAAGGACAGCTATATGGCTACACCTTC.

CDR3 sequence: CASSLNDQRGYTF. The CDR3 DNA sequence: TGCGCCAGCAGCTTGAACGACCAGAGGGGCTACACCTTC. The genes are TRBV5-1 and TRBJ1-2; D gene ambiguous. V gave up 1 base and J gave up 8 bases, with 12 bases separating them. Per germline, CDR1 SGHRS and CDR2 YFSETQ. This CDR3 is 13 amino acids long.

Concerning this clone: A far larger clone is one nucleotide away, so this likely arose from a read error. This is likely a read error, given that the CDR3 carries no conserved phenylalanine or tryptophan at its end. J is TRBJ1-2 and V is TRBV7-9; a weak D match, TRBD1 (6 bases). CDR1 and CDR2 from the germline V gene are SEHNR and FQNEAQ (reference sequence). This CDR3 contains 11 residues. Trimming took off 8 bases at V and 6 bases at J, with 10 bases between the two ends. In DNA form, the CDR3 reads TGTGCCAGCCACGAGGGGGATGGCTACACCCTC. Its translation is CASHEGDGYTL.

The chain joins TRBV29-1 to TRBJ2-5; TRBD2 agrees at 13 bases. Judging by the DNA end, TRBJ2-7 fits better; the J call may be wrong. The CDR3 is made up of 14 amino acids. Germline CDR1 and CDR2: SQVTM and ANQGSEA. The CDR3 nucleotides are TGCAGCGTTCGAGGGACTAGCGGGACCTACGAGCAGTACTTC. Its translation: CSVRGTSGTYEQYF.